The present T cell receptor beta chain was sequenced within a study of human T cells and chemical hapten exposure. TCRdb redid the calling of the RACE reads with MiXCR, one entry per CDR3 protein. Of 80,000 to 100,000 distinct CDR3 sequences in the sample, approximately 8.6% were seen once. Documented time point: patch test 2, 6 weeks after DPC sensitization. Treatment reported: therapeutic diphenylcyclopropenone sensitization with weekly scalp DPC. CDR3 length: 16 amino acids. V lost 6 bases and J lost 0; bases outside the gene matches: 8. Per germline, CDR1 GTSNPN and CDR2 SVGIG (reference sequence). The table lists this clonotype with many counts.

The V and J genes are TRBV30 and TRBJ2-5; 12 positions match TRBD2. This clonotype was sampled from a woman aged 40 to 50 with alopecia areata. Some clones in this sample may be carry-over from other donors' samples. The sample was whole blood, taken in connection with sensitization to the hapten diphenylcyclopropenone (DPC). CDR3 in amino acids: CACTPGTSGYQETQYF. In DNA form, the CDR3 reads TGTGCCTGTACACCAGGGACTAGCGGGTACCAAGAGACCCAGTACTTC.